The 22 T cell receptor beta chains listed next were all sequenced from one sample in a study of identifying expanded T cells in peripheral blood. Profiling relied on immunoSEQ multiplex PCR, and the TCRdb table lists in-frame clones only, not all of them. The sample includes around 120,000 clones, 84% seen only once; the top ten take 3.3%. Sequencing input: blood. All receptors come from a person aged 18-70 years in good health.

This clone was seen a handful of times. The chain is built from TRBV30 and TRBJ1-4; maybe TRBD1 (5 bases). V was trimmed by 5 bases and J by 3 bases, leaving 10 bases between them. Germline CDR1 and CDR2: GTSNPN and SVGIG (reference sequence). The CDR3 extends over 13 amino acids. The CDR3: CAWQGGPNEKLFF. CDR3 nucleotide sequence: TGTGCCTGGCAGGGCGGTCCTAATGAAAAACTGTTTTTT.

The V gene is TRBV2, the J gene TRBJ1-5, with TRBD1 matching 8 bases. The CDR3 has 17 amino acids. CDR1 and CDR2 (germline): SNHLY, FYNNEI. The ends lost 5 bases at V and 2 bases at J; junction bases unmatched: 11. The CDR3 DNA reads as TGTGCCAGCAGTACCCTCCAGGGGGCGCGTCGCAATCAGCCCCAGCATTTT. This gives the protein CASSTLQGARRNQPQHF.

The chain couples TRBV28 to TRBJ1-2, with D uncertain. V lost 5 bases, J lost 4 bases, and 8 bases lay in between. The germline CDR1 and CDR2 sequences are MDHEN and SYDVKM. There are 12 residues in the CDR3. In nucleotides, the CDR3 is TGTGCCAGCAGTCCAACATCCTATGGCTACACCTTC. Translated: CASSPTSYGYTF.

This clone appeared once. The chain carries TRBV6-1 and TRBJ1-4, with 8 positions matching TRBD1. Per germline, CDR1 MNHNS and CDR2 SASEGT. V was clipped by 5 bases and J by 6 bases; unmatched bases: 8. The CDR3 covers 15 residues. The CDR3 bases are TGTGCCAGCAGTACAAACAGGGGGAAGTATGAAAAACTGTTTTTT. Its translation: CASSTNRGKYEKLFF.

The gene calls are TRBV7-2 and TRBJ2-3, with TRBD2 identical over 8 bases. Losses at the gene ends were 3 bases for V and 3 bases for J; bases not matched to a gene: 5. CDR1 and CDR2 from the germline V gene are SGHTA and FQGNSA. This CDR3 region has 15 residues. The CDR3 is CASSFGGGMTDTQYF. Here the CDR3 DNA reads TGTGCCAGCAGCTTCGGGGGGGGCATGACAGATACGCAGTATTTT.

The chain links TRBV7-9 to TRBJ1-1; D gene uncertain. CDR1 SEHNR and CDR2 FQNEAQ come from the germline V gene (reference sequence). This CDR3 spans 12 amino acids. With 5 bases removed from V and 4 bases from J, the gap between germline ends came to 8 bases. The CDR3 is CASSAVTTEAFF. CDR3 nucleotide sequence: TGTGCCAGCAGCGCAGTCACCACTGAAGCTTTCTTT.

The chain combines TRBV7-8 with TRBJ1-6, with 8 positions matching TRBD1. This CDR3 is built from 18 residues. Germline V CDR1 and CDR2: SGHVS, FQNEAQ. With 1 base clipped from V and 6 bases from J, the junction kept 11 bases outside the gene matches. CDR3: CASSLGGTGTGSNSPLHF. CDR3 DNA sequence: TGTGCCAGCAGCTTAGGCGGGACAGGCACGGGATCTAATTCACCCCTCCACTTT.

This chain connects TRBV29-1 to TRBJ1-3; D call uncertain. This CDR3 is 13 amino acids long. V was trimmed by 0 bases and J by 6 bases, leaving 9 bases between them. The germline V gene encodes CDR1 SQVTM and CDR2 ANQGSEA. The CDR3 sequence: CSVEDQKENTIYF. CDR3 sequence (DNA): TGCAGCGTTGAAGATCAAAAGGAAAACACCATATATTTT.

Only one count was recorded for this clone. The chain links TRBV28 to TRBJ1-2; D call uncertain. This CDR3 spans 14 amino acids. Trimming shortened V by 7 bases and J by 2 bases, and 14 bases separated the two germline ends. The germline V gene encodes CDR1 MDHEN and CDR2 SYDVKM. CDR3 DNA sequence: TGTGCCAGCACCCCTTCGCGACTGAACTATGGCTACACCTTC. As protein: CASTPSRLNYGYTF.

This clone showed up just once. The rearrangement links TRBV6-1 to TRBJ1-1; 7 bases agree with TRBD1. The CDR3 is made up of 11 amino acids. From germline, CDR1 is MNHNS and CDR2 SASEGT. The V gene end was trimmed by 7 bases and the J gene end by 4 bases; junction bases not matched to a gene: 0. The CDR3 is CASTGGTEAFF. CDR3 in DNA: TGTGCCAGCACAGGGGGCACTGAAGCTTTCTTT.

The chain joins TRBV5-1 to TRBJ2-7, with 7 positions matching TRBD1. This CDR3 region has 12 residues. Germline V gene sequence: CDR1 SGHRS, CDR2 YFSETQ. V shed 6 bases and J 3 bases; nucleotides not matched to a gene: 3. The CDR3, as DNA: TGCGCCAGCAAAGACAGGGTCTACGAGCAGTACTTC. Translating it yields CASKDRVYEQYF. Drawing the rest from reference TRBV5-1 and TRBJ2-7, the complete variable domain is KAGVTQTPRYLIKTRGQQVTLSCSPISGHRSVSWYQQTPGQGLQFLFEYFSETQRNKGNFPGRFSGRQFSNSRSEMNVSTLELGDSALYLCASKDRVYEQYFGPGTRLTVT.

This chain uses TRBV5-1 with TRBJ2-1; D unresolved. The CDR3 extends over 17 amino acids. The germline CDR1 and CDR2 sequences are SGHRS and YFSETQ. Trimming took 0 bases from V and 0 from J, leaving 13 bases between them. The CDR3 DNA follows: TGCGCCAGCAGCTTGGGTGGTGCTCCCTACTCCTACAATGAGCAGTTCTTC. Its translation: CASSLGGAPYSYNEQFF.

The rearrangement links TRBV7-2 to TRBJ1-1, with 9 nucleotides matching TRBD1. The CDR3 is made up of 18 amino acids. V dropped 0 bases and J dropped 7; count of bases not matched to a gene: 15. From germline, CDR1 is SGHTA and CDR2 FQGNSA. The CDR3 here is CASSLAGIGTGQIFEAFF. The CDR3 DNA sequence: TGTGCCAGCAGCTTAGCGGGGATTGGGACAGGGCAAATCTTTGAAGCTTTCTTT.

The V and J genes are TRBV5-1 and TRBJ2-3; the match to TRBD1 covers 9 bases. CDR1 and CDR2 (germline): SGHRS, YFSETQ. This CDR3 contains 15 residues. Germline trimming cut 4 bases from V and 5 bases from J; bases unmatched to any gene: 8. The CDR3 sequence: CASSLGTGSGDTQYF. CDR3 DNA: TGCGCCAGCAGCCTCGGGACAGGGTCTGGAGATACGCAGTATTTT. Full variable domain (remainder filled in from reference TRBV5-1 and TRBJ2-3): KAGVTQTPRYLIKTRGQQVTLSCSPISGHRSVSWYQQTPGQGLQFLFEYFSETQRNKGNFPGRFSGRQFSNSRSEMNVSTLELGDSALYLCASSLGTGSGDTQYFGPGTRLTVL.

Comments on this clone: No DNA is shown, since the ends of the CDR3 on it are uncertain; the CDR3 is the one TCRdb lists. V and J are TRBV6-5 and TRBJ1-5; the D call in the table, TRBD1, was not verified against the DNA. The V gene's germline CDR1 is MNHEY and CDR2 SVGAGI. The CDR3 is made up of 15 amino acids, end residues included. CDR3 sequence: CASSSSRDRGQPQHF.

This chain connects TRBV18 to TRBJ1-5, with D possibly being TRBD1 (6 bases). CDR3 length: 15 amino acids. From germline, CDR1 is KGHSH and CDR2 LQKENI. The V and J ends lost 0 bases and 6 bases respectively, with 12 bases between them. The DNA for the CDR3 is TGTGCCAGCTCACCACCGACACAGGGAGGTCAGCCCCAGCATTTT. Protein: CASSPPTQGGQPQHF.

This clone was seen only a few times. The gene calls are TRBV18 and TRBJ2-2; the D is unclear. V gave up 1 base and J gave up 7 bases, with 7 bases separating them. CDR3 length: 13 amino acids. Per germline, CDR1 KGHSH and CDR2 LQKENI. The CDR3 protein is CASSPRGDGELFF. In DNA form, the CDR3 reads TGTGCCAGCTCACCACGAGGAGACGGGGAGCTGTTTTTT.

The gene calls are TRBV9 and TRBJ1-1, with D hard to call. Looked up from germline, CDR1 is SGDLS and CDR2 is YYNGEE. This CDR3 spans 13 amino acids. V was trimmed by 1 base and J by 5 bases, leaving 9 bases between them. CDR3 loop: CASSVSLGTEAFF. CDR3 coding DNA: TGTGCCAGCAGCGTATCCCTGGGGACTGAAGCTTTCTTT.

This CDR3 is CASSHGYGNTEAFF. In nucleotides, the CDR3 is TGTGCCAGTAGTCATGGATATGGGAACACTGAAGCTTTCTTT. V gene TRBV19 combines with J gene TRBJ1-1; no clear D. The CDR3 is made up of 14 amino acids. V was cut by 5 bases and J by 1 base, with 11 bases left in between. Germline V lookup: CDR1 LNHDA, CDR2 SQIVND (reference sequence).

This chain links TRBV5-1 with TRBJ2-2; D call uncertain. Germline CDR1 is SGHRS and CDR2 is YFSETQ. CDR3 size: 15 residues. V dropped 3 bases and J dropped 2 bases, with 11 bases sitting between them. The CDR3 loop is CASSYSLPNTGELFF. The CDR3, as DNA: TGCGCCAGCAGCTATTCCCTCCCTAACACCGGGGAGCTGTTTTTT.

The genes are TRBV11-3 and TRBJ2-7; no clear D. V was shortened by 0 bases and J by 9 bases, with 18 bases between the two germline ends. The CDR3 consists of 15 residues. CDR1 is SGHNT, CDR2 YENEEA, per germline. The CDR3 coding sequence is TGTGCCAGCAGCTTAGATCGTGGACCGACGGGCGTGCAGTACTTC. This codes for CASSLDRGPTGVQYF.

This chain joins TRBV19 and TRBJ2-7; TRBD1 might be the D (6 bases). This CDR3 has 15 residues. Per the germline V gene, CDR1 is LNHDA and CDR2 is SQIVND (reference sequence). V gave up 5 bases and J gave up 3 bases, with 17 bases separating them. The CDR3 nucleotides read TGTGCCAGTAGTCACAATACCGGGACAAACTACGAGCAGTACTTC. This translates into CASSHNTGTNYEQYF.